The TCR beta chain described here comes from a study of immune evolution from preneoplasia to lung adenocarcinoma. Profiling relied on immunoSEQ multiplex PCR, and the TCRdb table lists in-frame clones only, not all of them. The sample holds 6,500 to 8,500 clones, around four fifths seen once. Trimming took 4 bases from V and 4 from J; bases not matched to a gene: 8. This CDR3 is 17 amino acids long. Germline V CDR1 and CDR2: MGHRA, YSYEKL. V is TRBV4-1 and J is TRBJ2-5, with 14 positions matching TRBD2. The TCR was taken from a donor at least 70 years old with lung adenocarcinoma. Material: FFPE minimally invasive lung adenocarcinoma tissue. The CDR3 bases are TGCGCCAGCAGCCGCGAGACTAGCGGGAGGGCAGGAGAGACCCAGTACTTC. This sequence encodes CASSRETSGRAGETQYF.